This is a list of T cell receptor beta chains from one sample in a study of T cells in Graves' hyperthyroidism and ophthalmopathy. TCRdb recomputed calls from the multiplex PCR reads with MiXCR, one row per CDR3 protein. The data hold roughly 510,000 distinct CDR3 sequences, with approximately 48% observed a single time. The sample comprised peripheral blood or thyroid tissue (not recorded which). The receptor set was obtained from an adult woman with Graves' disease, either hyperthyroidism or ophthalmopathy (not recorded which). The CDR3 runs from the conserved cysteine through the conserved F or W. The order of the fields is clone size, V gene, CDR3 length, D gene, J gene, CDR3 protein, CDR3 DNA. D genes are given only for firm matches. A clone size is listed for some rows: how often the clone was seen (once, few, many), or a class if it is expanded.

NA,TRBV6-2/TRBV6-3,17,NA,TRBJ1-1,CASSTTGHTVMNTEAFF,TGTGCCAGCAGTACGACAGGCCATACTGTTATGAACACTGAAGCTTTCTTT
many,TRBV10-3,13,NA,TRBJ2-7,CAIKGTASYEQYF,TGTGCCATCAAGGGGACGGCCTCCTACGAGCAGTACTTC
NA,TRBV5-4,16,TRBD1,TRBJ2-2,CASSSRDRGIAGELFF,TGTGCCAGCAGCAGCAGGGACAGGGGTATCGCCGGGGAGCTGTTTTTT
NA,TRBV7-2,14,NA,TRBJ1-6,CASSLGAVGSPLHF,TGTGCCAGCAGCTTAGGGGCAGTCGGTTCACCCCTCCACTTT
NA,TRBV15,14,NA,TRBJ1-2,CATSSVVTGGGYTF,TGTGCCACCAGCAGTGTGGTTACAGGTGGCGGCTACACCTTC
NA,TRBV4-1,15,TRBD1,TRBJ2-2,CASSRPTGKSGELFF,TGCGCCAGCAGCCGTCCGACAGGGAAATCCGGGGAGCTGTTTTTT
NA,TRBV20-1,12,TRBD1,TRBJ1-2,CSARDKQGRYTF,TGCAGTGCTAGAGATAAACAGGGGAGGTACACCTTC
many,TRBV2,15,NA,TRBJ1-4,CASSEGASLSEKLFF,TGTGCCAGCAGTGAGGGGGCAAGCCTCAGTGAAAAACTGTTTTTT
NA,TRBV27,17,TRBD1,TRBJ1-2,CASSSRARQGLNYGYTF,TGTGCCAGCAGTTCAAGGGCGCGACAGGGATTGAACTATGGCTACACCTTC
NA,TRBV12-3/TRBV12-4,13,NA,TRBJ2-7,CASSLEGPGEQYF,TGTGCCAGCAGTTTGGAGGGTCCGGGCGAGCAGTACTTC
NA,TRBV29-1,13,NA,TRBJ2-5,CSVPGSLQETQYF,TGCAGCGTACCTGGCAGCCTCCAAGAGACCCAGTACTTC
many,TRBV2,15,NA,TRBJ2-7,CASSEEGRSSYEQYF,TGTGCCAGCAGTGAAGAAGGTCGGAGCTCCTACGAGCAGTACTTC
once,TRBV20-1,14,NA,TRBJ1-5,CSAEVPGTTQPQHF,TGCAGTGCTGAGGTTCCGGGTACAACTCAGCCCCAGCATTTT
many,TRBV10-3,14,NA,TRBJ1-2,CAISESTEPYGYTF,TGTGCCATCAGTGAGTCGACAGAACCCTATGGCTACACCTTC
many,TRBV12-3/TRBV12-4,16,NA,TRBJ2-2,CASSLSDPANTGELFF,TGTGCCAGCAGTTTATCAGACCCCGCGAACACCGGGGAGCTGTTTTTT
many,TRBV20-1,14,NA,TRBJ1-2,CSAPKQHLNYGYTF,TGCAGTGCCCCGAAACAGCACTTGAACTATGGCTACACCTTC
many,TRBV9,17,NA,TRBJ1-2,CASSVEVFSGHRDGYTF,TGTGCCAGCAGCGTAGAGGTGTTTTCGGGACATCGGGATGGCTACACCTTC
few,TRBV28,15,NA,TRBJ1-2,CASHPPAGRGYGYTF,TGTGCCAGCCATCCACCCGCAGGACGGGGCTATGGCTACACCTTC
many,TRBV20-1,12,TRBD1,TRBJ1-6,CSAHRGSTPLHF,TGCAGTGCTCACAGGGGAAGTACACCCCTCCACTTT
NA,TRBV18,12,NA,TRBJ1-1,CASSPFGSEAFF,TGTGCCAGCTCACCGTTTGGATCTGAAGCTTTCTTT
NA,TRBV5-1,14,NA,TRBJ1-1,CASSLGGAYTEAFF,TGCGCCAGCAGCTTGGGAGGGGCCTACACTGAAGCTTTCTTT
NA,TRBV25-1,14,TRBD1,TRBJ1-2,CARLSGTGVKGYTF,TGTGCCAGGTTATCCGGGACAGGGGTGAAGGGCTACACCTTC
many,TRBV13,15,NA,TRBJ1-1,CASSLTSKPSTEAFF,TGTGCCAGCAGCCTTACCTCTAAACCGAGCACTGAAGCTTTCTTT
many,TRBV7-9,16,NA,TRBJ1-5,CASSLARGGIGSPQHF,TGTGCCAGCAGCTTAGCTAGAGGCGGCATCGGGTCGCCCCAGCATTTT
many,TRBV7-2,14,TRBD1,TRBJ1-6,CASSSPGQSSPLHF,TGTGCCAGCAGCTCGCCGGGACAGTCGTCACCCCTCCACTTT
many,TRBV20-1,16,NA,TRBJ1-1,CSASGGREGVFAEAFF,TGCAGTGCTAGTGGGGGCAGGGAGGGAGTTTTTGCTGAAGCTTTCTTT
NA,TRBV2,14,NA,TRBJ2-1,CASSGWGAYNEQFF,TGTGCCAGCAGTGGTTGGGGCGCCTACAATGAGCAGTTCTTC
NA,TRBV9,14,TRBD1,TRBJ1-4,CASSVTGVYEKLFF,TGTGCCAGCAGCGTGACAGGGGTCTACGAAAAACTGTTTTTT
NA,TRBV7-2,15,TRBD1,TRBJ1-3,CASSDGTASGNTIYF,TGTGCCAGCAGCGACGGGACAGCCTCTGGAAACACCATATATTTT
many,TRBV29-1,15,NA,TRBJ2-2,CSVEDLRSGTGELFF,TGCAGCGTTGAAGATTTGAGATCTGGGACCGGGGAGCTGTTTTTT
once,TRBV13,15,TRBD1,TRBJ1-1,CASSFSTGGETEAFF,TGTGCCAGCAGCTTCTCGACAGGGGGCGAAACTGAAGCTTTCTTT
few,TRBV11-1,14,NA,TRBJ1-2,CASSLPGDGYGYTF,TGTGCCAGCAGCTTACCGGGGGACGGCTATGGCTACACCTTC
many,TRBV4-3,15,NA,TRBJ1-4,CASSQEVGPREKLFF,TGCGCCAGCAGCCAAGAGGTGGGGCCACGTGAAAAACTGTTTTTT
NA,TRBV2,12,TRBD1,TRBJ2-5,CATGQAKETQYF,TGTGCCACCGGACAGGCGAAAGAGACCCAGTACTTC
NA,TRBV28,20,TRBD1,TRBJ2-6,CASSYRQGSPESSGANVLTF,TGTGCCAGCAGCTACAGACAGGGCTCGCCCGAAAGCTCTGGGGCCAACGTCCTGACTTTC
NA,TRBV4-1,18,NA,TRBJ2-7,CASSKRQGSGSSSYEQYF,TGCGCCAGCAGCAAGAGACAGGGAAGCGGGTCCAGCTCCTACGAGCAGTACTTC
few,TRBV13,15,TRBD1,TRBJ2-5,CASSPRTGDGETQYF,TGTGCCAGCAGCCCCAGGACAGGGGATGGAGAGACCCAGTACTTC
few,TRBV25-1,15,NA,TRBJ2-7,CASSDRGGFSYEQYF,TGTGCCAGCAGTGATCGTGGAGGGTTCTCCTACGAGCAGTACTTC
NA,TRBV19,16,NA,TRBJ1-4,CASSILPGGRDEKLFF,TGTGCCAGTAGTATCCTCCCCGGAGGGAGGGATGAAAAACTGTTTTTT
NA,TRBV29-1,15,TRBD1,TRBJ2-2,CSATRTGGNTGELFF,TGCAGCGCCACTAGGACAGGGGGGAACACCGGGGAGCTGTTTTTT
NA,TRBV5-1,13,NA,TRBJ2-2,CASRKASTGELFF,TGCGCCAGCAGGAAAGCGAGTACCGGGGAGCTGTTTTTT
NA,TRBV28,10,NA,TRBJ1-2,CAASRYGYTF,TGTGCCGCCTCCCGCTATGGCTACACCTTC
few,TRBV20-1,12,NA,TRBJ1-2,CSAESPYYGYTF,TGCAGTGCCGAAAGCCCTTACTATGGCTACACCTTC
NA,TRBV6-5,17,TRBD1,TRBJ1-2,CASSSSPGQEKNYGYTF,TGTGCCAGCAGTTCCTCTCCGGGACAGGAGAAAAACTATGGCTACACCTTC
few,TRBV27,13,TRBD2,TRBJ2-7,CASTSLAGAEQYF,TGTGCCAGCACCTCACTAGCGGGAGCCGAGCAGTACTTC
NA,TRBV29-1,9,NA,TRBJ2-2,CSVTGELFF,TGCAGCGTCACCGGGGAGCTGTTTTTT
few,TRBV7-9,15,TRBD2,TRBJ2-7,CASSLEVAGNYEQYF,TGTGCCAGCTCCCTGGAAGTAGCGGGAAATTACGAGCAGTACTTC
once,TRBV20-1,17,TRBD2,TRBJ2-7,CSASGTSVFGGSYEQYF,TGCAGTGCTTCCGGGACTAGCGTCTTTGGAGGGTCCTACGAGCAGTACTTC
many,TRBV6-6,17,TRBD2,TRBJ2-5,CASSWNRLAQTQETQYF,TGTGCCAGCAGTTGGAACAGACTAGCCCAAACCCAAGAGACCCAGTACTTC
many,TRBV29-1,11,NA,TRBJ1-4,CSVGRNEKLFF,TGCAGCGTTGGCCGTAATGAAAAACTGTTTTTT
NA,TRBV19,15,NA,TRBJ1-1,CASREDGGPNTEAFF,TGTGCCAGTAGGGAAGACGGGGGGCCGAACACTGAAGCTTTCTTT
NA,TRBV7-8,15,NA,TRBJ2-5,CASSQVFPGGETQYF,TGCGCCAGCAGCCAAGTGTTTCCAGGCGGAGAGACCCAGTACTTC
many,TRBV11-1,15,TRBD1,TRBJ2-2,CASSLGTGPTGELFF,TGTGCCAGCAGCCTGGGGACAGGCCCCACCGGGGAGCTGTTTTTT
NA,TRBV5-1,14,TRBD1,TRBJ1-4,CASSAGTGSEKLFF,TGCGCCAGCAGCGCCGGGACAGGATCGGAAAAACTGTTTTTT